Listed here are 5 T cell receptor beta chains from one sample, sequenced in a study of T-cell memory formation after mild COVID-19. One entry per CDR3 protein results from TCRdb running MiXCR on the 5' RACE reads. The data contain around 200,000 distinct CDR3 sequences, around 20% of them seen just once; the ten biggest clones take up roughly 3.9%. Input material: PBMCs or a T cell subset sorted from them (not recorded which). The source of these receptors is a man younger than 35 who had mild COVID-19 (a few samples of this study predate the infection). Cell type and time point are not known.

The V call is TRBV2, the J call TRBJ2-5; D uncertain. The germline V and J ends were trimmed by 0 bases and 5 bases, with 13 bases remaining between them. This CDR3 is built from 15 residues. Germline V gives CDR1 SNHLY, CDR2 FYNNEI. The CDR3 protein is CASSEALGSRETQYF. In nucleotides, the CDR3 is TGTGCCAGCAGTGAAGCCCTTGGATCGAGGGAGACCCAGTACTTC.

The CDR3 loop is CASSFDRGDEYF. DNA of the CDR3: TGTGCCAGCAGTTTCGACAGGGGGGACGAGTACTTC. The chain recombines TRBV6-2 or TRBV6-3 with TRBJ2-5; 9 nucleotides line up with TRBD1. This CDR3 spans 12 amino acids. The germline gives CDR1 MNHEY, CDR2 SVGEGT. J was trimmed by 12 bases and V by 4 bases; bases with no gene match: 6.

The J gene is TRBJ1-1, the V gene TRBV7-9; perhaps TRBD1 as D (6 bases). Trimming cost V 6 bases and J 6 bases, with 20 bases left between them. Looked up from germline, CDR1 is SEHNR and CDR2 is FQNEAQ (reference sequence). The length of the CDR3 is 15 residues. The CDR3 region has the DNA TGTGCCAGCAGTGACCCTACCAGGGGCATGGCTGAAGCTTTCTTT. It translates to CASSDPTRGMAEAFF.

Here the CDR3 reads CASSLSDRNTEAFF. The CDR3 DNA sequence: TGTGCCAGCTCACTTTCGGACAGGAACACTGAAGCTTTCTTT. The rearrangement links TRBV18 to TRBJ1-1, with D possibly being TRBD1 (6 bases). V was pared by 4 bases and J by 1 base, with 10 bases between. The germline gives CDR1 KGHSH, CDR2 LQKENI. This CDR3 spans 14 amino acids.

The V gene is TRBV6-2 or TRBV6-3, the J gene TRBJ2-7; 8 bases agree with TRBD2. Germline trimming cut 0 bases from V and 1 base from J; bases unmatched to any gene: 11. This CDR3 spans 18 amino acids. Germline V gives CDR1 MNHEY, CDR2 SVGEGT. CDR3 in amino acids: CASSYSAPTSGPSYEQYF. CDR3 DNA sequence: TGTGCCAGCAGTTACTCCGCTCCTACTAGCGGACCTTCCTACGAGCAGTACTTC.